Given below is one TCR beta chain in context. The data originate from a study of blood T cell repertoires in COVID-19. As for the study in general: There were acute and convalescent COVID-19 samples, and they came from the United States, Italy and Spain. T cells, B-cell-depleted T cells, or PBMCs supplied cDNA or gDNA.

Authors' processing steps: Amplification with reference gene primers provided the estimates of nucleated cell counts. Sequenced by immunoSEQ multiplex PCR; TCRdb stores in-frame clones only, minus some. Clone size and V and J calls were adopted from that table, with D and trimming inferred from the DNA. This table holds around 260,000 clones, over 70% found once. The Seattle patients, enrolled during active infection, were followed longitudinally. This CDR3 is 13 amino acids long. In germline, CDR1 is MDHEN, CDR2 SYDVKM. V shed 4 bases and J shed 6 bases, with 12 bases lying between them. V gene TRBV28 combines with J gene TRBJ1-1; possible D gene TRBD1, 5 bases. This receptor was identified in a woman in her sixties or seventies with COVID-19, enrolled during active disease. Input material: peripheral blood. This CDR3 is CASSSQGYSEAFF. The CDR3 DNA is TGTGCCAGCAGTTCCCAGGGATACTCTGAAGCTTTCTTT.